The 9 T cell receptor beta chains below come from one sample, sequenced in a study of blood T cell repertoires in COVID-19. Profiling relied on immunoSEQ multiplex PCR, and the TCRdb table lists in-frame clones only, not all of them. The repertoire has about 300,000 clones, roughly 85% of them found once; the top ten carry under 6.5%. Sequenced: PBMCs or T cells enriched from blood (not recorded which). Receptors originate from a woman aged 25 to 45 who had recovered from COVID-19.

The V gene is TRBV7-6, the J gene TRBJ2-3; D perhaps matches TRBD2 (6 bases). Per germline, CDR1 SGHVS and CDR2 FNYEAQ. V was cut by 5 bases and J by 2 bases, with 17 bases left in between. CDR3 size: 16 residues. The CDR3 coding sequence is TGTGCCAGCAGCCCGACTAGTATGGGACTCACAGATACGCAGTATTTT. Amino acid sequence: CASSPTSMGLTDTQYF.

The V and J genes are TRBV7-8 and TRBJ2-5, with 7 bases lining up with TRBD2. Unmatched junction bases numbered 8, after V lost 2 bases and J lost 2 bases. CDR1 is SGHVS and CDR2 is FQNEAQ in the germline V gene. The CDR3 contains 16 residues. The CDR3 is CASSLYGGGLQETQYF. Here the CDR3 DNA reads TGTGCCAGCAGCTTATATGGGGGGGGACTGCAAGAGACCCAGTACTTC. Complete variable domain (other parts from reference TRBV7-8 and TRBJ2-5): GAGVSQSPRYKVAKRGQDVALRCDPISGHVSLFWYQQALGQGPEFLTYFQNEAQLDKSGLPSDRFFAERPEGSVSTLKIQRTQQEDSAVYLCASSLYGGGLQETQYFGPGTRLLVL.

The V gene is TRBV2, the J gene TRBJ1-2; tentatively, D is TRBD1 (6 bases). The CDR3 consists of 12 residues. Per the germline V gene, CDR1 is SNHLY and CDR2 is FYNNEI. V lost 7 bases and J lost 4, with 10 bases in between. As DNA, the CDR3 is TGTGCCAGCAAAGCAGGGGTCTATGGCTACACCTTC. Amino acids: CASKAGVYGYTF. The full variable domain, completed using reference TRBV2 and TRBJ1-2, is EPEVTQTPSHQVTQMGQEVILRCVPISNHLYFYWYRQILGQKVEFLVSFYNNEISEKSEIFDDQFSVERPDGSNFTLKIRSTKLEDSAMYFCASKAGVYGYTFGSGTRLTVV.

The table lists this clone with a few counts. This chain connects TRBV25-1 to TRBJ1-2; a possible D gene is TRBD1 (5 bases). V was cut by 1 base and J by 8 bases, with 14 bases left in between. Looked up from germline, CDR1 is MGHDK and CDR2 is SYGVNS. The CDR3 runs to 14 residues. The CDR3 loop is CASSESRGPQGYTF. The CDR3 DNA is TGTGCCAGCAGTGAATCTAGGGGTCCCCAGGGCTACACCTTC.

For the CDR3, the DNA is TGTGCCAGCAGCTCTGGGGCAGGGCCCAGCACAGATACGCAGTATTTT. It yields the protein CASSSGAGPSTDTQYF. The genes are TRBV7-3 and TRBJ2-3; TRBD1 is a possible D gene (5 bases). Trimming took off 4 bases at V and 0 bases at J, with 14 bases between the two ends. Germline assignment: CDR1 SGHTA and CDR2 FQGTGA. The CDR3 is 16 amino acids.

This chain joins TRBV27 and TRBJ1-2; 7 bases fit TRBD1. Germline assignment: CDR1 MNHEY and CDR2 SMNVEV (reference sequence). This CDR3 has 13 amino acids. V shed 3 bases and J 5 bases; nucleotides not matched to a gene: 3. CDR3 in DNA: TGTGCCAGCAGTTTGACAGGGATTTATGGCTACACCTTC. Its translation is CASSLTGIYGYTF.

The rearrangement joins TRBV7-8 to TRBJ2-5; 9 bases are a match to TRBD1. This CDR3 comprises 16 residues. Per the germline V gene, CDR1 is SGHVS and CDR2 is FQNEAQ. V trimming: 5 bases; J trimming: 4 bases; junction bases outside the gene matches: 11. In nucleotides, the CDR3 is TGTGCCAGCAGCGTGGATACGGGACAGGGTAGAGAGACCCAGTACTTC. It yields the protein CASSVDTGQGRETQYF.

This rearrangement joins TRBV24-1 to TRBJ1-4, with 7 bases fitting TRBD1. The CDR3 consists of 14 residues. Per germline, CDR1 KGHDR and CDR2 SFDVKD. Germline trimming cut 10 bases from V and 0 bases from J; bases unmatched to any gene: 4. For the CDR3, the DNA is TGTGCCACACAGGGGCTACCAACTAATGAAAAACTGTTTTTT. Its protein product is CATQGLPTNEKLFF.

The V gene is TRBV30, the J gene TRBJ2-1; D might be TRBD2 (5 bases). The CDR3 runs 16 residues. Germline CDR1 and CDR2: GTSNPN and SVGIG (reference sequence). The germline V and J ends were trimmed by 6 bases and 3 bases, with 21 bases remaining between them. In DNA, the CDR3 is TGTGCCTGCACTGGGGTGGCGGGCCCTCTCTACAATGAGCAGTTCTTC. Amino acid sequence: CACTGVAGPLYNEQFF.